This TCR beta chain was captured in a study of early T cells in non-severe SARS-CoV-2 infection (dated by TCRdb to about 2021). With regard to the full study: Because TCR sequencing relied on bulk RNA taken from unsorted whole blood, pairing of alpha and beta chains was not possible.

The junction carries 14 bases between V and J, which are trimmed by 3 bases and 2 bases respectively. Including cysteine and phenylalanine, the CDR3 has 15 amino acids. Only the CDR3 region is kept as DNA, spanning 45 bases read in frame from base 1. The germline V gene yields SGHRS for CDR1 and YFSETQ for CDR2. Library preparation used 5' RACE. TCRdb names NextSeq 500 as the instrument used. Unique molecular identifiers were attached to individual cDNA molecules in the TCR library protocol so that sequencing error and PCR bias could be corrected. Both TCR alpha and beta chains were sequenced, and tight co-correlation was observed between alpha and beta sequence abundances in each sample. The study's own analysis went as follows. V gene, J gene and CDR3 annotation of TCR sequences was performed with Decombinator V4. TCRs were defined as expanded if a significant change between any two time points was detected under a Poisson model with p below 0.0001. TCR abundances were normalised to the total number of TCRs sequenced in each sample and reported as counts per million. MAIT TCRs were defined by TRAV1-2 paired with TRAJ12, TRAJ20 or TRAJ33, and iNKT TCRs by TRAV10 paired with TRAJ18. VDJdb, accessed 1 November 2021, was searched for CMV, EBV and SARS-CoV-2 annotated TCRs, with TCRs annotated for multiple antigens excluded. TCRdb reworked the public reads: Q25 trimming with fastp, MiXCR clone assembly, productive beta chains retained. Identical CDR3 proteins give one entry, which carries the most common genes and DNA. Here the V and J calls rest on TCRdb's processing, not on the authors' analysis. This sample lists some 23,000 distinct CDR3 sequences; about 5.1% were detected once. The ten largest clones take up about 10% of the sample.

The sample holds a few counts of this clonotype. The target of this receptor is not known. One base away there is no much larger clone; base qualities are not given. A case-control design nested within a healthcare worker cohort in London, UK, was used, with weekly nasopharyngeal swab PCR tests and blood sampling performed. Healthcare workers were recruited during the week of the UK lockdown, between 23 and 31 March 2020, and followed weekly for up to roughly 16 weeks. What the research found in general, with its limitations: Matching against VDJdb was skewed toward anti-spike CD8 responses, likely underestimated virus-specific expansions, and missed private and CD4 specificities.

The receptor comes from an adult who was a healthcare worker with PCR-confirmed SARS-CoV-2 infection or an uninfected control (not recorded which). The chain was built from TRBV5-1 and TRBJ1-1; the D gene assignment is ambiguous. Sequenced input: whole blood. The DNA sequence is given as TGCGCCAGCAGCTCCGGAGACCTCTTAAACACTGAAGCTTTCTTT. It translates to CASSSGDLLNTEAFF.